The present T cell receptor (beta chain) was sequenced within a study of blood T cell repertoires in COVID-19. Repertoires were generated with immunoSEQ multiplex PCR, while TCRdb's copy carries only in-frame clones and drops some. The table lists under 500,000 clones, around 89% of them singletons, with roughly 4% in the top ten. Trimming took 3 bases from V and 4 from J; bases not matched to a gene: 6. CDR3 length: 15 amino acids. Germline V CDR1 and CDR2: SGHNT, YYREEE (reference sequence). The sequence was collected from a woman younger than 45 with acute or convalescent COVID-19. The V gene is TRBV5-4, the J gene TRBJ1-1, with 10 positions matching TRBD1. Sequenced material: peripheral blood. CDR3 residues: CASSWDRGWGTEAFF. The CDR3 DNA reads TGTGCCAGCAGCTGGGACAGGGGCTGGGGCACTGAAGCTTTCTTT.